What follows are 32 T cell receptor beta chains derived from one specimen sequenced in a study of blood T cell repertoires in COVID-19. The method was immunoSEQ multiplex PCR; TCRdb's version includes in-frame clones alone and lacks a portion of them. Of about 250,000 clones listed, roughly 89% are singletons. The sample consisted of peripheral blood. The receptors stem from a woman between 40 and 50 years old who had recovered from COVID-19.

This chain connects TRBV27 to TRBJ2-7; D is perhaps TRBD1 (6 bases). Deletions cut 8 bases from V and 3 bases from J, with 17 bases between. The CDR3 has 14 amino acids. Per the germline V gene, CDR1 is MNHEY and CDR2 is SMNVEV (reference sequence). The CDR3 DNA reads as TGTGCCAGCGGGTATCCCGGGACATTCTACGAGCAGTACTTC. Translated, it gives CASGYPGTFYEQYF.

This chain links TRBV10-3 with TRBJ2-2, with a weak D call TRBD1 (6 bases). The V gene lost 4 bases and the J gene lost 4 bases, with 10 bases spanning the gap. The CDR3 is 14 amino acids. CDR1 and CDR2 from the germline V gene are ENHRY and SYGVKD. The CDR3, as DNA: TGTGCCATCAGTGGCCAGGGGAGCACCGGGGAGCTGTTTTTT. Protein sequence: CAISGQGSTGELFF.

The J gene is TRBJ2-2, the V gene TRBV30; D may be TRBD1 (6 bases). Germline loops: CDR1 GTSNPN, CDR2 SVGIG (reference sequence). CDR3 size: 12 residues. V lost 7 bases and J lost 8, with 14 bases in between. DNA of the CDR3: TGTGCCTCTCCAAGGGGGAGTGGGGAGCTGTTTTTT. Its protein is CASPRGSGELFF.

V is TRBV18 and J is TRBJ2-2, with 10 bases aligning to TRBD2. The CDR3 covers 15 residues. Germline assignment: CDR1 KGHSH and CDR2 LQKENI. J gave up 7 bases and V 3 bases, and 5 bases lay outside the gene matches. CDR3 residues: CASSPLAGAVGELFF. The CDR3 DNA reads TGTGCCAGCTCACCTCTAGCGGGAGCTGTCGGGGAGCTGTTTTTT. Based on the CDR3 plus reference TRBV18 and TRBJ2-2, the full variable domain is NAGVMQNPRHLVRRRGQEARLRCSPMKGHSHVYWYRQLPEEGLKFMVYLQKENIIDESGMPKERFSAEFPKEGPSILRIQQVVRGDSAAYFCASSPLAGAVGELFFGEGSRLTVL.

CDR3 protein: CASSLAGGTLSKNIQYF. In DNA form, the CDR3 reads TGTGCCAGCAGCTTAGCCGGGGGAACACTGTCCAAAAACATTCAGTACTTC. The gene calls are TRBV7-9 and TRBJ2-4; the D gene is possibly TRBD2 (6 bases). Between the trimmed V and J ends, which lost 0 bases and 2 bases, there was a span of 14 bases. The CDR3 length is 17 residues. The germline V gene encodes CDR1 SEHNR and CDR2 FQNEAQ (reference sequence).

This chain links TRBV7-9 with TRBJ2-4, with 8 bases lining up with TRBD2. CDR1 is SEHNR and CDR2 is FQNEAQ in the germline V gene (reference sequence). Trimming removed 1 base from V and 3 bases from J; junction bases left unmatched: 5. This CDR3 has 16 residues. The CDR3 loop is CASSLGREVDKNIQYF. CDR3 sequence (DNA): TGTGCCAGCAGCTTAGGGCGGGAGGTTGACAAAAACATTCAGTACTTC.

The chain recombines TRBV19 with TRBJ1-3; D not resolved. Germline values: CDR1 LNHDA, CDR2 SQIVND (reference sequence). This CDR3 region has 12 residues. V shed 8 bases and J shed 3 bases, with 8 bases lying between them. The DNA for the CDR3 is TGTGCCAGTGAAGCCCTTGGAAACACCATATATTTT. Translation: CASEALGNTIYF.

This chain links TRBV6-1 with TRBJ1-4, with 7 bases identical to TRBD1. V was pared by 1 base and J by 7 bases, with 6 bases of the junction left unmatched. This CDR3 is 15 amino acids long. CDR1 MNHNS and CDR2 SASEGT come from the germline V gene. The CDR3 bases are TGTGCCAGCAGTGAAGTGCGGACAGGAGGTGAAAAACTGTTTTTT. It specifies CASSEVRTGGEKLFF.

V gene TRBV6-5 combines with J gene TRBJ1-3, with D possibly matching TRBD1 (6 bases). Trimming took 6 bases from V and 3 from J, leaving 12 bases between them. CDR1 and CDR2 from the germline V gene are MNHEY and SVGAGI. This CDR3 contains 14 residues. CDR3 coding DNA: TGTGCCAGCAGACGGGACATGGGTGGAAACACCATATATTTT. Encoded protein: CASRRDMGGNTIYF.

The chain recombines TRBV3-1 (or the pseudogene TRBV3-2) with TRBJ2-7, with D perhaps TRBD1 (5 bases). The ends were cut back, 1 base at V and 3 bases at J, with 16 bases in the middle. Germline assignment: CDR1 LGHDT and CDR2 YNNKEL (reference sequence). The CDR3 extends over 16 amino acids. The CDR3 reads CASSQGVSIQGYEQYF. The CDR3 nucleotides are TGTGCCAGCAGCCAAGGTGTGTCGATTCAGGGCTACGAGCAGTACTTC.

The chain employs TRBV6-2 or TRBV6-3 and TRBJ2-1, with TRBD2 matching 7 bases. Germline V gene sequence: CDR1 MNHEY, CDR2 SVGEGT. There are 15 residues in the CDR3. Losses at the gene ends were 2 bases for V and 4 bases for J; bases not matched to a gene: 5. This CDR3 is CASSYGGSGYNEQFF. CDR3 sequence (DNA): TGTGCCAGCAGTTACGGCGGGAGTGGGTACAATGAGCAGTTCTTC.

The V and J genes are TRBV28 and TRBJ1-2; 11 nucleotides line up with TRBD1. Germline lookup yields CDR1 MDHEN and CDR2 SYDVKM. The CDR3 runs 14 residues. The V gene end was trimmed by 2 bases and the J gene end by 9 bases; junction bases not matched to a gene: 5. The CDR3 DNA reads TGTGCCAGCAGTTTACGGGACAGGGGGAATAGCTACACCTTC. Encoded protein: CASSLRDRGNSYTF.

The chain combines TRBV27 with TRBJ2-3; 7 bases are a match to TRBD1. The CDR3 is 14 amino acids. The V and J ends lost 6 bases and 2 bases, in that order; junction bases with no gene match: 5. From germline, CDR1 is MNHEY and CDR2 SMNVEV (reference sequence). The CDR3 DNA reads as TGTGCCAGCAGAACAGGGGTCGTCACAGATACGCAGTATTTT. Translating it yields CASRTGVVTDTQYF.

This clone has just a few counts. This chain links TRBV3-1 (or the pseudogene TRBV3-2) with TRBJ2-7; 11 bases agree with TRBD2. The CDR3 runs 15 residues. CDR1 and CDR2 from the germline V gene are LGHDT and YNNKEL (reference sequence). V shed 6 bases, J shed 1 base, and the junction held 5 bases outside the gene matches. This CDR3 reads CASRTLAGGSYEQYF. As DNA, the CDR3 is TGTGCCAGCAGGACCCTAGCGGGGGGATCCTACGAGCAGTACTTC.

The J gene is TRBJ2-4, the V gene TRBV27, with 7 nucleotides matching TRBD2. V was pared by 6 bases and J by 0 bases, with 8 bases of the junction left unmatched. Germline lookup yields CDR1 MNHEY and CDR2 SMNVEV (reference sequence). This CDR3 contains 16 residues. This CDR3 reads CASSSIAGLAKNIQYF. The CDR3 nucleotides are TGTGCCAGCAGCTCAATAGCGGGTCTAGCCAAAAACATTCAGTACTTC.

The rearrangement links TRBV24-1 to TRBJ2-3; the D gene is possibly TRBD2 (5 bases). The germline V and J ends were trimmed by 1 base and 3 bases, with 13 bases remaining between them. Germline CDR1 reads KGHDR; CDR2 reads SFDVKD. There are 16 residues in the CDR3. The CDR3 region is CATSDFRGGSTDTQYF. Written as DNA, the CDR3 is TGTGCCACCAGTGATTTTCGGGGTGGTAGTACAGATACGCAGTATTTT.

The gene calls are TRBV4-1 and TRBJ2-7; TRBD1 agrees at 8 bases. V lost 1 base and J lost 2; bases outside the gene matches: 7. The CDR3 totals 16 residues. The germline V gene has CDR1 MGHRA and CDR2 YSYEKL. CDR3 DNA: TGCGCCAGCAGCCAAGGTCCCCCAGGGGGCACCTACGAGCAGTACTTC. This translates into CASSQGPPGGTYEQYF.

The rearrangement uses TRBV28 and TRBJ1-1, with D perhaps TRBD1 (5 bases). V lost 7 bases and J lost 5, with 17 bases in between. The CDR3 spans 14 residues. Looked up from germline, CDR1 is MDHEN and CDR2 is SYDVKM. DNA of the CDR3: TGTGCCAGCATAATCCGGGGGGTATATACTGAAGCTTTCTTT. It yields the protein CASIIRGVYTEAFF. Looking up the rest from reference TRBV28 and TRBJ1-1 gives the full variable domain: DVKVTQSSRYLVKRTGEKVFLECVQDMDHENMFWYRQDPGLGLRLIYFSYDVKMKEKGDIPEGYSVSREKKERFSLILESASTNQTSMYLCASIIRGVYTEAFFGQGTRLTVV.

The chain couples TRBV11-2 to TRBJ2-7; tentatively, D is TRBD1 (5 bases). The CDR3 loop spans 14 amino acids. CDR1 SGHAT and CDR2 FQNNGV come from the germline V gene. V lost 3 bases and J lost 6, with 15 bases in between. The DNA of the CDR3 is TGTGCCAGCAGCTTTTCCAGGGAAGTCGGCGAGCAGTACTTC. Amino acids: CASSFSREVGEQYF.

The chain uses TRBV30 and TRBJ2-3; weak D call: TRBD1 (6 bases). Deletions cut 1 base from V and 2 bases from J, with 13 bases between. Germline-derived CDR1 and CDR2 are GTSNPN and SVGIG (reference sequence). The CDR3 has 15 residues. The CDR3 loop is CAWSARDTYTDTQYF. The CDR3 DNA is TGTGCCTGGAGTGCCCGGGACACCTACACAGATACGCAGTATTTT.

The chain uses TRBV28 and TRBJ2-7; 7 nucleotides align to TRBD1. CDR3 length: 16 residues. The V gene end was trimmed by 6 bases and the J gene end by 0 bases; junction bases not matched to a gene: 11. The germline gives CDR1 MDHEN, CDR2 SYDVKM. The CDR3 DNA sequence: TGTGCCAGCAGGGACCCTTCAGGGGGTAGCTCCTACGAGCAGTACTTC. The encoded protein is CASRDPSGGSSYEQYF.

V gene TRBV18 combines with J gene TRBJ1-4; D remains unclear. CDR1 KGHSH and CDR2 LQKENI come from the germline V gene. The CDR3 length is 13 residues. Trimming stripped 6 bases from V and 3 bases from J, with 8 bases between. CDR3 residues: CASSRAPNEKLFF. The CDR3 region has the DNA TGTGCCAGCTCCCGAGCACCTAATGAAAAACTGTTTTTT.

The chain has TRBV18 and TRBJ2-7; weak D call: TRBD1 (6 bases). This CDR3 comprises 13 residues. The germline V gene encodes CDR1 KGHSH and CDR2 LQKENI. Deletions cut 4 bases from V and 2 bases from J, with 9 bases between. The CDR3, as DNA: TGTGCCAGCTCACAGGGGGACGCCTACGAGCAGTACTTC. It yields the protein CASSQGDAYEQYF.

V usage is TRBV6-6 and J usage is TRBJ1-2, with TRBD1 identical over 9 bases. CDR1 MNHNY and CDR2 SVGAGI come from the germline V gene (reference sequence). The CDR3 is made up of 15 amino acids. V was pared by 3 bases and J by 6 bases, with 8 bases of the junction left unmatched. CDR3 in DNA: TGTGCCAGCAGTTATAAGCGACAGGGGGAGAATGGCTACACCTTC. Its protein product is CASSYKRQGENGYTF.

This rearrangement joins TRBV18 to TRBJ2-7, with 8 bases matching TRBD1. The germline V gene encodes CDR1 KGHSH and CDR2 LQKENI. Trimming removed 3 bases from V and 2 bases from J; junction bases left unmatched: 3. This CDR3 spans 14 amino acids. The CDR3 is CASSPGDRPYEQYF. The CDR3 DNA follows: TGTGCCAGCTCACCTGGGGACAGGCCCTACGAGCAGTACTTC.

This chain joins TRBV28 and TRBJ1-1; D is perhaps TRBD1 (6 bases). The CDR3 contains 15 residues. V shed 2 bases and J shed 4 bases, with 14 bases lying between them. Per germline, CDR1 MDHEN and CDR2 SYDVKM. DNA for the CDR3: TGTGCCAGCAGTTTAAAGTCAGGGGCGGGCACTGAAGCTTTCTTT. As protein: CASSLKSGAGTEAFF.

The chain joins TRBV6-5 to TRBJ2-5; 9 bases are shared with TRBD2. This CDR3 is 13 amino acids long. Germline V gives CDR1 MNHEY, CDR2 SVGAGI. The V segment lost 8 bases and the J segment 5 bases; nucleotides outside the gene matches: 6. CDR3 amino acids: CASAGGISETQYF. The DNA of the CDR3 is TGTGCCAGCGCGGGAGGGATCTCGGAGACCCAGTACTTC.

The chain recombines TRBV7-2 with TRBJ1-2; tentative D call: TRBD1 (6 bases). The CDR3 extends over 15 amino acids. Germline values: CDR1 SGHTA, CDR2 FQGNSA. V was clipped by 5 bases and J by 3 bases, with 16 bases between them. The CDR3 loop is CASSARQVGDYGYTF. The CDR3 nucleotides read TGTGCCAGCAGCGCCCGACAGGTTGGCGACTATGGCTACACCTTC.

V and J are TRBV7-9 and TRBJ2-7, with a weak D call TRBD1 (5 bases). Germline CDR1 and CDR2: SEHNR and FQNEAQ (reference sequence). The ends were cut back, 2 bases at V and 3 bases at J, with 11 bases in the middle. The CDR3 is 14 residues long. The CDR3 spells CASSLIAGNYEQYF. The CDR3 bases are TGTGCCAGCAGCTTAATAGCAGGGAACTACGAGCAGTACTTC.

The J gene is TRBJ2-2, the V gene TRBV2, with 7 bases identical to TRBD1. V dropped 8 bases and J dropped 6; count of bases not matched to a gene: 6. Germline V gene lookup returns CDR1 SNHLY and CDR2 FYNNEI. This CDR3 comprises 13 residues. CDR3 amino acids: CASGKQGSGELFF. The CDR3 DNA reads TGTGCCAGCGGAAAACAGGGGTCCGGGGAGCTGTTTTTT.

This clone was picked up a small number of times. This chain uses TRBV2 with TRBJ1-4; D perhaps matches TRBD1 (6 bases). Trimming left V 3 bases short and J 7 bases short, with 18 bases between. Germline lookup yields CDR1 SNHLY and CDR2 FYNNEI. The CDR3 covers 16 residues. DNA for the CDR3: TGTGCCAGCAGTGACAGGGGCCCCGTGTTAGGTGAAAAACTGTTTTTT. Its protein product is CASSDRGPVLGEKLFF.

This clone was counted a single time. The gene calls are TRBV18 and TRBJ2-1; tentative D call: TRBD2 (6 bases). The CDR3 is 15 amino acids. V was clipped by 3 bases and J by 5 bases, with 14 bases between them. Looked up from germline, CDR1 is KGHSH and CDR2 is LQKENI. The CDR3 coding sequence is TGTGCCAGCTCACCGGAGGCGGGATTCGACAATGAGCAGTTCTTC. This codes for CASSPEAGFDNEQFF.